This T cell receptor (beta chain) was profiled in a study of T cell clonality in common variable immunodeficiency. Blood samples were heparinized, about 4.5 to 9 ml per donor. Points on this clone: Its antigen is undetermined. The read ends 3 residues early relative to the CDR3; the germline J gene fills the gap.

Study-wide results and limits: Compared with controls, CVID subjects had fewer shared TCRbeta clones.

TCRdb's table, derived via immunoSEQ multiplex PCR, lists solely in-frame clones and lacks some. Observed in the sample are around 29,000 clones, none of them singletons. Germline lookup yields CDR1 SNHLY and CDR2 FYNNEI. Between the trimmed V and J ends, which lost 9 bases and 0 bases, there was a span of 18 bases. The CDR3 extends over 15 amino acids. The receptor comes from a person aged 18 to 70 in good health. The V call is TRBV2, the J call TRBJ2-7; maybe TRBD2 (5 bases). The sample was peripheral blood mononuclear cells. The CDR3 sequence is CASFKDFLSSYEQYF. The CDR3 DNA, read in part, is TGTGCCAGTTTTAAGGACTTTTTGAGCTCCTACGAG.